This T cell receptor beta chain comes out of a study of CD8 T cells in ankylosing spondylitis. Construction of TCR beta libraries was performed using quantitative 5'-RACE with molecular barcodes. TCRdb re-analysed the 5' RACE reads in MiXCR, keeping a single row per CDR3 protein. The sample has about 180,000 distinct CDR3 sequences, roughly 10% seen once. With 7 bases removed from V and 1 base from J, the gap between germline ends came to 13 bases. The CDR3 loop spans 14 amino acids. Per the germline V gene, CDR1 is MNHEY and CDR2 is SVGEGT. Sequenced input: blood, either unsorted or a sorted T cell fraction (not recorded which). The clonotype comes from a female donor with ankylosing spondylitis or in good health (not recorded which). V is TRBV6-2 or TRBV6-3 and J is TRBJ1-1; no reliable D call. Here the CDR3 reads CASNWEGRNTEAFF. The CDR3 DNA reads TGTGCCAGCAACTGGGAAGGAAGGAACACTGAAGCTTTCTTT.